This TCR beta chain was obtained from a study of CD8 T cells in Susac syndrome. This clonotype was picked up a small number of times. When the RNA was reverse transcribed, random hexamers were used with an input of about 0.45 to 1 ug. Via MiXCR, TCRdb re-called the immunoSEQ multiplex PCR reads, giving one row per CDR3 protein. Of 69,000 or so distinct CDR3 sequences listed, approximately 93% were seen once; the top ten hold about 0.61%. TCR beta sequences were obtained from blood CD8+ and CD4+ T cells. Germline V gene data show CDR1 as MDHEN and CDR2 as SYDVKM. Trimming stripped 3 bases from V and 0 bases from J, with 6 bases between. The CDR3 has 13 residues.

The V and J genes are TRBV28 and TRBJ2-7; D remains ambiguous. The sequencing input was CD8+ T cells from PBMCs. The TCR originated in a human donor with multiple sclerosis. CDR3 in DNA: TGTGCCAGCAGTTTGACATCCTCCTACGAGCAGTACTTC. This gives the protein CASSLTSSYEQYF.